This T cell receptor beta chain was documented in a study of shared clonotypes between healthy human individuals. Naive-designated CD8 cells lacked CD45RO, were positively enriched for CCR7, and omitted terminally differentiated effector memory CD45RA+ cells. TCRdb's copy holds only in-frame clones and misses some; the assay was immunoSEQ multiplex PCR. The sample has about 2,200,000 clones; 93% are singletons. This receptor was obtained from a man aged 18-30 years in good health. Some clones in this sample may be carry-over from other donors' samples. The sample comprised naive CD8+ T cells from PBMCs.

The CDR3 DNA reads as TGTGCCAGCAGCTTCGGACAGGGAATACAGACCCAGTACTTC. Translation: CASSFGQGIQTQYF. The chain recombines TRBV13 with TRBJ2-5; 8 bases match TRBD1. CDR1 and CDR2 from the germline V gene are PRHDT and FYEKMQ (reference sequence). The ends lost 3 bases at V and 6 bases at J; junction bases unmatched: 6. This CDR3 is 14 amino acids long.